This T cell receptor beta chain was found in a study of T-cell reconstitution after alpha-beta-depleted transplantation in children. Study-level points and caveats: The main origin of T-cell counts and diversity one year after transplant was newly produced T cells. From surviving recipient T cells and thymic progenitors came the high day-60 TCRbeta diversity observed in some patients. As was reported, about two months after transplant, alpha-beta T cells came from several hundred expanded graft clones.

The CDR3 runs to 14 residues. The J segment lost 8 bases and the V segment lost 3 bases, leaving 6 bases of the junction unmatched. CDR1 and CDR2 (germline): SEHNR, FQNEAQ (reference sequence). Concerning this clonotype: Its antigen is undetermined.

It was with unique molecular identifiers that the TCRbeta library was prepared. A single record per CDR3 protein comes from TCRdb applying MiXCR to the PCR reads. The data show approximately 300,000 distinct CDR3 sequences, 6% to 10% seen once. This sequence joins TRBV7-9 and TRBJ2-1; 8 nucleotides align to TRBD2. This receptor was obtained from a female patient between 2 and 15 years old who had a stem cell transplant for Fanconi anemia, so the T cells may come from the graft donor. This specimen was peripheral blood, taken 360 days after TCRalphabeta/CD19-depleted stem cell transplant. DNA for the CDR3: TGTGCCAGCAGCTTGCCGGGGGGGGTGGATGAGCAGTTCTTC. Amino acid sequence: CASSLPGGVDEQFF.